A selection of T cell receptor beta chains follows, all from one sample in a study of blood T cell repertoires in COVID-19. Measured with immunoSEQ multiplex PCR; TCRdb has only the in-frame clones, and not every one. This table has about 300,000 clones, around nine tenths appearing once. The source material was PBMCs or T cells enriched from blood (not recorded which). The receptors derive from a woman aged 50 to 65 who had been exposed to COVID-19. Each CDR3 is given with its conserved first and last residue. D genes are given only for firm matches. Clone size appears in some rows only: once, few, many, or a class for an expanded clone.

j_call clone_size d_call v_call cdr3_nt cdr3_aa
TRBJ2-5 NA NA TRBV7-2 TGTGCCAGCAGCCGGAACTCGCCGGGGGGCGGGGAGACCCAGTACTTC CASSRNSPGGGETQYF
TRBJ1-6 once NA TRBV19 TGTGCCAGTAGCAACACGGCCCCGGGGGAGACACCCCTCCACTTT CASSNTAPGETPLHF
TRBJ2-4 NA NA TRBV21-1 TGTGCCAGCAGCAAATCCGCAGGGCAAGGGGACATTCAGTACTTC CASSKSAGQGDIQYF
TRBJ1-4 NA NA TRBV28 TGTGCCACCAAAGGGGATTCTACAAGAAACTTTCATGAAAAACTGTTTTTT CATKGDSTRNFHEKLFF
TRBJ2-1 NA NA TRBV7-2 TGTGCCAGCAGCTTAGAACCAGGGGTAACCTACAATGAGCAGTTCTTC CASSLEPGVTYNEQFF
TRBJ2-4 NA NA TRBV7-8 TGTGCCAGCAGCCCCGGGACTGCCGAATTAAACATTCAGTACTTC CASSPGTAELNIQYF
TRBJ1-1 NA TRBD1 TRBV28 TGTGCCAGTTGGGACAGGATGAACACTGAAGCTTTCTTT CASWDRMNTEAFF
TRBJ2-4 NA NA TRBV5-1 TGCGCCAGCAGCAAGGACTGGAACATTCAGTACTTC CASSKDWNIQYF
TRBJ2-7 NA NA TRBV5-1 TGCGCCAGCAGCTTGGCCAGCGGCAGCCATTTCTACGAGCAGTACTTC CASSLASGSHFYEQYF
TRBJ2-2 NA NA TRBV5-1 TGCGCCAGCAGCCCAGACAGATCTACGAACACCGGGGAGCTGTTTTTT CASSPDRSTNTGELFF
TRBJ1-2 NA NA TRBV7-8 TGTGCCAGCAGCTTAGTAGTCAGGCCGACCGTTAACTATGGCTACACCTTC CASSLVVRPTVNYGYTF
TRBJ1-2 NA NA TRBV19 TGTGCCAGTAGTCCAGGGGTGCACTATGGCTACACCTTC CASSPGVHYGYTF
TRBJ1-2 once NA TRBV2 TGTGCCAGCCAGCAGGACAGTACTAACTATGGCTACACCTTC CASQQDSTNYGYTF
TRBJ1-3 NA NA TRBV3-1/TRBV3-2 TGTGCCAGCAGCCGCGGGGGAGAATACTCTGGAAACACCATATATTTT CASSRGGEYSGNTIYF
TRBJ1-1 once TRBD1 TRBV7-9 TGTGCCAGCAGCCGCTTAACGACAGGGACCACTGAAGCTTTCTTT CASSRLTTGTTEAFF
TRBJ2-5 NA TRBD1 TRBV27 TGTGCCAGCAGTTTGGTCAGGGGGCGGAGAGAGACCCAGTACTTC CASSLVRGRRETQYF
TRBJ1-2 NA NA TRBV6-1 TGTGCCAGCAGTGAACAGGGGTTCGGATATGGCTACACCTTC CASSEQGFGYGYTF
TRBJ2-1 NA TRBD2 TRBV5-1 TGCGCCAGCAGCTTGCGGGCTAGCGGGGGGCCGGGGCAGTTCTTC CASSLRASGGPGQFF
TRBJ2-1 NA NA TRBV3-1/TRBV3-2 TGTGCCAGCAGCCCAAGTACAGGGAACGGGCAGTTCTTC CASSPSTGNGQFF
TRBJ2-3 NA NA TRBV28 TGTGCCAGTGGGACTAGCACAGATACGCAGTATTTT CASGTSTDTQYF
TRBJ2-7 NA TRBD2 TRBV19 TGTGCCAGTAGTATTAGCGGGGGCAGGACCTACGAGCAGTACTTC CASSISGGRTYEQYF
TRBJ2-7 once TRBD2 TRBV7-9 TGTGCCAGCAGCTTAGGATACGGGGGGGCGACGTTATACGAGCAGTACTTC CASSLGYGGATLYEQYF
TRBJ2-7 NA NA TRBV20-1 TGCAGTGCTAGTAGGCCTTCTAGCTCCTACGAGCAGTACTTC CSASRPSSSYEQYF
TRBJ1-6 NA NA TRBV9 TGTGCCAGCAGCGTAGGTGGGACTCAAAATTCACCCCTCCACTTT CASSVGGTQNSPLHF
TRBJ2-6 NA TRBD1 TRBV5-1 TGCGCCAGCAGCCCCTGGGGCACAGGGGGCGTTTTAATCCCTGGGGCCAACGTCCTGACTTTC CASSPWGTGGVLIPGANVLTF
TRBJ1-4 NA TRBD1 TRBV9 TGTGCCAGCAGCGTAGATGCAGGGGGCCAGGCTAATGAAAAACTGTTTTTT CASSVDAGGQANEKLFF
TRBJ2-3 NA TRBD1 TRBV9 TGTGCCAGCAGCCCGTGGGGACAGTCTAGCACAGATACGCAGTATTTT CASSPWGQSSTDTQYF
TRBJ2-7 NA NA TRBV7-2 TGTGCCAGCAGCTTAGATCCGGGGGGCACCCCAACCTACGAGCAGTACTTC CASSLDPGGTPTYEQYF
TRBJ2-3 NA NA TRBV5-6 TGTGCCAGCAGCTTGTTAACTAGCCCTGATACGCAGTATTTT CASSLLTSPDTQYF
TRBJ1-6 NA NA TRBV2 TGTGCCAGCAGCCCCTTAGGGGTTAGGGGGAATTCACCCCTCCACTTT CASSPLGVRGNSPLHF
TRBJ2-2 NA NA TRBV2 TGTGCCATCTTGCCCGGCGGGGCGAACACCGGGGAGCTGTTTTTT CAILPGGANTGELFF
TRBJ2-5 NA NA TRBV6-5 TGTGCCAGCGGCCCCTCTAGATTGTGGGAGACCCAGTACTTC CASGPSRLWETQYF
TRBJ2-3 NA NA TRBV16 TGTGCCAGCAGCCCCCAAGCGGGTAGCACAGATACGCAGTATTTT CASSPQAGSTDTQYF
TRBJ2-5 NA TRBD2 TRBV13 TGTGCCAGCAGCCACCGCGGACTAGCGGGCTCCCAAGAGACCCAGTACTTC CASSHRGLAGSQETQYF
TRBJ2-1 once TRBD1 TRBV6-5 TGTGCCAGCATTGGACAGGGTCAATACAATGAGCAGTTCTTC CASIGQGQYNEQFF
TRBJ2-3 NA TRBD1 TRBV19 TGTGCCAGTCAACCGACAGGGGGCGTTACGCAGTATTTT CASQPTGGVTQYF
TRBJ2-5 NA NA TRBV6-1 TGTGCCAGCAGTGAAATGGGGGCGGGGGCACAAGAGACCCAGTACTTC CASSEMGAGAQETQYF
TRBJ2-7 NA TRBD1 TRBV12-3/TRBV12-4 TGTGCCAGCAGAAACAGGGGTACCTACGAGCAGTACTTC CASRNRGTYEQYF
TRBJ2-1 NA TRBD1 TRBV24-1 TGTGCCACCGGACCAAGCCGGGACAGGGCAGACAATGAGCAGTTCTTC CATGPSRDRADNEQFF
TRBJ1-5 NA NA TRBV28 TGTGCCAGCAGTTTTTTTGGGGTCCGGCGGGGAAACAGCAATCAGCCCCAGCATTTT CASSFFGVRRGNSNQPQHF
TRBJ1-5 NA NA TRBV28 TGTGCCAGCAGTTTCGCGGGAAGCAATCAGCCCCAGCATTTT CASSFAGSNQPQHF
TRBJ1-3 NA NA TRBV19 TGTGCCAGTAGGACCCGGGAACAAGGAAACACCATATATTTT CASRTREQGNTIYF
TRBJ2-3 NA TRBD1 TRBV19 TGTGCCAGTAGAGTCAGGGGACAGGGTGGCGATACGCAGTATTTT CASRVRGQGGDTQYF
TRBJ2-7 few NA TRBV19 TGTGCCAGTAGTATCCGACAGGCCAACTACGAGCAGTACTTC CASSIRQANYEQYF
TRBJ2-7 few NA TRBV28 TGTGCCAGCAGCCTTACCGGGACATTACCCTACGAGCAGTACTTC CASSLTGTLPYEQYF
TRBJ2-3 NA TRBD2 TRBV5-4 TGTGCCAGCAGCTCGGGGGGGGGCACAGATACGCAGTATTTT CASSSGGGTDTQYF
TRBJ2-7 NA NA TRBV6-5 TGTGCCAGCAACAGGAGACAGGATACAACCTACGAGCAGTACTTC CASNRRQDTTYEQYF
TRBJ1-5 NA NA TRBV6-1 TGTGCCAGCAGTGAGACAACAGTTAGGCAGCCCCAGCATTTT CASSETTVRQPQHF
TRBJ1-1 NA TRBD1 TRBV19 TGTGCCAGTTCCTCAGGGGGTGGGAACACTGAAGCTTTCTTT CASSSGGGNTEAFF
TRBJ1-3 few NA TRBV18 TGTGCCAGCTCACCGCTGGACAGCCAACCCTCTGGAAACACCATATATTTT CASSPLDSQPSGNTIYF